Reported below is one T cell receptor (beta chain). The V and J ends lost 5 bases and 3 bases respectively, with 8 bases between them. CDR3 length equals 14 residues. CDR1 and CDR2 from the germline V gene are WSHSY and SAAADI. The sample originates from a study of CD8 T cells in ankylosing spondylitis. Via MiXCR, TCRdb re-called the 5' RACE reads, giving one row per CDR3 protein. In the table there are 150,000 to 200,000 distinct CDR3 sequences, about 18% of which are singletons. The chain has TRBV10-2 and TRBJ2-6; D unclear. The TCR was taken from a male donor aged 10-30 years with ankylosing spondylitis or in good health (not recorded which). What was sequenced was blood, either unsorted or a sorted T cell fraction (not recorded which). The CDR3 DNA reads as TGCGCCAGCAGTTCTCACGTTGGGGCCAACGTCCTGACTTTC. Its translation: CASSSHVGANVLTF.